A single sample gave rise to the 6 T cell receptor beta chains below, sequenced in a study of spatial heterogeneity in lung cancer. The time point here: sample taken at primary tumor resection. MiXCR, applied by TCRdb to the 5' RACE reads, yields one record per CDR3 protein. The sample records 3,500 to 4,000 distinct CDR3 sequences, 9% to 12% being singletons. Study-wide results and caveats: Tumoral mutation counts were tracked by counts of expanded intratumoral alpha and beta TCRs.

These TCRs' antigens remain unknown. The specimen was lung tumor tissue, collected at surgery. The receptors shown here come from a female donor with early-stage non-small cell lung cancer.

V gene TRBV20-1 combines with J gene TRBJ1-1, with D uncertain. Looked up from germline, CDR1 is DFQATT and CDR2 is SNEGSKA (reference sequence). V was clipped by 5 bases and J by 1 base, with 14 bases between them. The CDR3 runs 14 residues. CDR3 in DNA: TGCAGTGCTGTGGACGCCGGTAGGAACACTGAAGCTTTCTTT. This codes for CSAVDAGRNTEAFF.

This sequence joins TRBV29-1 and TRBJ2-1; possibly TRBD1 for D (5 bases). Germline V lookup: CDR1 SQVTM, CDR2 ANQGSEA. The CDR3 is 15 residues long. V was cut by 2 bases and J by 4 bases, with 15 bases left in between. CDR3 in amino acids: CSVENENRQYNEQFF. The CDR3 bases are TGCAGCGTTGAAAACGAAAACAGGCAGTACAATGAGCAGTTCTTC.

Only a few counts were recorded for this clonotype. The chain is built from TRBV11-2 and TRBJ2-1; 14 bases fit TRBD2. The CDR3 covers 17 residues. Germline V gene sequence: CDR1 SGHAT, CDR2 FQNNGV. The trim removed 4 bases at V and 7 bases at J, leaving 9 bases unmatched. The CDR3 DNA follows: TGTGCCAGCAGCTCTAGACTAGCGGGGGGGCCGGGGAATGAGCAGTTCTTC. This encodes CASSSRLAGGPGNEQFF.

The chain combines TRBV27 with TRBJ2-5; 9 nucleotides agree with TRBD2. CDR1 MNHEY and CDR2 SMNVEV come from the germline V gene (reference sequence). The CDR3 contains 15 residues. The junction had 10 bases not matched to a gene; V was cut back by 6 bases and J by 5 bases. The CDR3 protein is CASRGGGGAWETQYF. The CDR3 DNA sequence: TGTGCCAGCAGGGGAGGCGGGGGGGCCTGGGAGACCCAGTACTTC.

This clonotype is categorized as medium-sized. V usage is TRBV11-2 and J usage is TRBJ2-1, with 7 positions matching TRBD2. V shed 1 base, J shed 2 bases, and the junction held 2 bases outside the gene matches. This CDR3 is 15 amino acids long. Looked up from germline, CDR1 is SGHAT and CDR2 is FQNNGV. As DNA, the CDR3 is TGTGCCAGCAGCTTAGTGGGGGGGACCTACAATGAGCAGTTCTTC. This codes for CASSLVGGTYNEQFF.

This clonotype has a handful of counts. The J gene is TRBJ2-5, the V gene TRBV12-3 or TRBV12-4; 9 nucleotides match TRBD2. The CDR3 loop spans 15 amino acids. V was pared by 3 bases and J by 4 bases, with 6 bases of the junction left unmatched. This CDR3 is CASSFAGGQGETQYF. The DNA for the CDR3 is TGTGCCAGCAGTTTCGCGGGGGGGCAGGGAGAGACCCAGTACTTC.